A single sample gave rise to the 2 T cell receptor beta chains below, sequenced in a study of T cells in Graves' hyperthyroidism and ophthalmopathy (dated by TCRdb to about 2019). Library creation used multiplex PCR. Sequenced on an Illumina HiSeq 2000. The TCR beta CDR3 regions were amplified from RNA transcripts. The TCR CDR3 was subjected to a first round of RT-PCR using the HTBI primer set and the Qiagen OneStep RT-PCR kit. TCRdb reanalyzed the raw reads on its own, using fastp at Q25 for trimming and MiXCR for clone calling, and kept in-frame beta chains. Each CDR3 protein gets just one entry, which takes the most common genes and DNA from the rows behind it. The sample table holds more than 500,000 distinct CDR3 sequences, of which about 14% were seen once. Approximately 4.2% of the sample belongs to the ten largest clones. Sequencing was done on a sample of blood. Receptors originate from a woman in her 40s with Graves' ophthalmopathy.

This clonotype was detected a few times. The rearrangement joins TRBV7-9 to TRBJ2-7; 10 bases align to TRBD2. The CDR3 covers 13 residues. In germline, CDR1 is SEHNR, CDR2 FQNEAQ (reference sequence). J was trimmed by 9 bases and V by 5 bases; bases with no gene match: 7. CDR3 protein: CASSPSGSVGQYF. CDR3 nucleotides: TGTGCCAGCAGCCCTAGCGGGAGTGTCGGGCAGTACTTC.

As regards this clonotype: Likely a read error: the CDR3 ends without its conserved phenylalanine or tryptophan. The genes are TRBV28 and TRBJ2-7, with D maybe TRBD2 (5 bases). The CDR3 runs 18 residues. The germline V and J ends were trimmed by 7 bases and 6 bases, with 31 bases remaining between them. Germline V lookup: CDR1 MDHEN, CDR2 SYDVKM. CDR3 bases: TGTGCCAGCACCGCCCCCCCGATCCCTGGGGAGTCTAGCCCCGAGCAGTACCTC. Protein sequence: CASTAPPIPGESSPEQYL.